These 14 T cell receptor beta chains were sequenced from one sample in a study of blood T cell repertoires in COVID-19 (dated by TCRdb to 2019 to 2021). The library relied on the immunoSEQ multiplex PCR assay. TCRdb retrieved this table from immuneACCESS and kept in-frame rearrangements only. Not all clones are present; in checked studies, unresolved V genes account for under half, and no reason is known for the remainder. The sample yields 300,000 or so clones; around 87% were counted once. The ten largest clones capture 6.5% to 9.5% of the sample. The sample was peripheral blood. These receptors originate from a woman aged 45 to 65 who had recovered from COVID-19.

The chain couples TRBV10-3 to TRBJ1-3, with 7 bases fitting TRBD1. The CDR3 covers 16 residues. The trim removed 0 bases at V and 4 bases at J, leaving 6 bases unmatched. CDR1 is ENHRY, CDR2 SYGVKD, per germline. CDR3 region: CAISESGGGTGNTIYF. The DNA for the CDR3 is TGTGCCATCAGTGAGTCTGGAGGGGGCACAGGAAACACCATATATTTT.

This chain uses TRBV7-2 with TRBJ2-7, with 7 bases lining up with TRBD1. The junction had 4 bases not matched to a gene; V was cut back by 1 base and J by 4 bases. This CDR3 region has 14 residues. The germline gives CDR1 SGHTA, CDR2 FQGNSA. The CDR3 sequence: CASSLEDRFYEQYF. The CDR3 DNA follows: TGTGCCAGCAGCTTAGAGGACAGGTTTTACGAGCAGTACTTC.

The chain has TRBV5-6 and TRBJ2-7; tentative D call: TRBD1 (5 bases). This CDR3 spans 15 amino acids. The germline V gene encodes CDR1 SGHDT and CDR2 YYEEEE. Trimming took off 4 bases at V and 2 bases at J, with 16 bases between the two ends. DNA of the CDR3: TGTGCCAGCAGCGAAAACAGGTTCCCAACCTACGAGCAGTACTTC. Its translation is CASSENRFPTYEQYF. The full variable domain, in which reference TRBV5-6 and TRBJ2-7 provide the parts outside the CDR3, is DAGVTQSPTHLIKTRGQQVTLRCSPKSGHDTVSWYQQALGQGPQFIFQYYEEEERQRGNFPDRFSGHQFPNYSSELNVNALLLGDSALYLCASSENRFPTYEQYFGPGTRLTVT.

The chain combines TRBV28 with TRBJ2-1; 10 bases align to TRBD1. CDR3 length equals 16 residues. V was clipped by 4 bases and J by 9 bases; unmatched bases: 12. Germline V gene lookup returns CDR1 MDHEN and CDR2 SYDVKM. The CDR3 DNA sequence: TGTGCCAGCAGTTCCCCGGACAGGGGGAGCCTTAGTGAGCAGTTCTTC. Its protein is CASSSPDRGSLSEQFF.

Worth noting for this clone: Other DNA sequences in the sample encode the same CDR3. The chain uses TRBV4-3 and TRBJ1-3, with unresolved D. The germline V and J ends were trimmed by 0 bases and 2 bases, with 8 bases remaining between them. The CDR3 covers 15 residues. Germline CDR1 is LGHNA and CDR2 is YSLEER. CDR3 coding DNA: TGCGCCAGCAGCCAAGATTTCGGAGCTGGAAACACCATATATTTT. Translating it yields CASSQDFGAGNTIYF.

The CDR3 DNA is TGTGCCAGCAGCTTAGGGGAGGGACCCCAAGAGACCCAGTACTTC. Translating it yields CASSLGEGPQETQYF. The chain joins TRBV7-9 to TRBJ2-5; 7 bases match TRBD2. The CDR3 consists of 15 residues. Germline CDR1 SEHNR, CDR2 FQNEAQ (reference sequence). Trimming at V came to 1 base and at J to 1 base, leaving 3 bases not matched to a gene. Combining the CDR3 with reference TRBV7-9 and TRBJ2-5 gives the whole variable domain DTGVSQNPRHKITKRGQNVTFRCDPISEHNRLYWYRQTLGQGPEFLTYFQNEAQLEKSRLLSDRFSAERPKGSFSTLEIQRTEQGDSAMYLCASSLGEGPQETQYFGPGTRLLVL.

In DNA form, the CDR3 reads TGTGCCAGCAGCTTGACAGGGAACACCGGGGAGCTGTTTTTT. Translated, it gives CASSLTGNTGELFF. V is TRBV7-8 and J is TRBJ2-2; D possibly corresponds to TRBD1 (6 bases). The V end was cut by 3 bases, the J end by 1 base, with 6 bases between. Germline CDR1 reads SGHVS; CDR2 reads FQNEAQ. The CDR3 has 14 residues. Together with reference TRBV7-8 and TRBJ2-2, the CDR3 gives the full variable domain: GAGVSQSPRYKVAKRGQDVALRCDPISGHVSLFWYQQALGQGPEFLTYFQNEAQLDKSGLPSDRFFAERPEGSVSTLKIQRTQQEDSAVYLCASSLTGNTGELFFGEGSRLTVL.

This rearrangement joins TRBV25-1 to TRBJ1-6; 10 nucleotides align to TRBD1. The CDR3 extends over 18 amino acids. Germline CDR1 and CDR2: MGHDK and SYGVNS. With 0 bases clipped from V and 8 bases from J, the junction kept 10 bases outside the gene matches. CDR3 protein: CASSEYWGQGRMDSPLHF. The CDR3 DNA is TGTGCCAGCAGTGAATATTGGGGACAGGGGAGGATGGATTCACCCCTCCACTTT. The entire variable domain, with the rest obtained from reference TRBV25-1 and TRBJ1-6, is as follows: EADIYQTPRYLVIGTGKKITLECSQTMGHDKMYWYQQDPGMELHLIHYSYGVNSTEKGDLSSESTVSRIRTEHFPLTLESARPSHTSQYLCASSEYWGQGRMDSPLHFGNGTRLTVT.

The chain joins TRBV19 to TRBJ2-7, with a tentative D call TRBD2 (6 bases). The germline V gene encodes CDR1 LNHDA and CDR2 SQIVND (reference sequence). Trimming cost V 3 bases and J 0 bases, with 21 bases left between them. The CDR3 has 18 amino acids. In DNA, the CDR3 is TGTGCCAGTAGTATCAGGGTGCGGAGGGACGGAAGCTCCTACGAGCAGTACTTC. It translates to CASSIRVRRDGSSYEQYF.

V is TRBV9 and J is TRBJ2-7; 8 bases are shared with TRBD2. This CDR3 comprises 15 residues. Germline trimming cut 0 bases from V and 0 bases from J; bases unmatched to any gene: 2. Germline V gene sequence: CDR1 SGDLS, CDR2 YYNGEE. CDR3 nucleotides: TGTGCCAGCAGCGTAGGGACTAGCAGCTCCTACGAGCAGTACTTC. It codes for CASSVGTSSSYEQYF.

This clone was counted only a few times. The chain employs TRBV4-3 and TRBJ2-7, with D perhaps TRBD1 (6 bases). The ends were cut back, 3 bases at V and 4 bases at J, with 13 bases in the middle. Germline CDR1 LGHNA, CDR2 YSLEER. The CDR3 runs to 14 residues. The CDR3 region has the DNA TGCGCCAGCAGCCAGGCCAGGGGAATATACGAGCAGTACTTC. Translating it yields CASSQARGIYEQYF.

In its sample, this clone was seen once. The CDR3 region has the DNA TGCAGCGTTGGGGAGAGACAGGGGACTGAAGCTTTCTTT. This sequence encodes CSVGERQGTEAFF. The rearrangement links TRBV29-1 to TRBJ1-1; 8 bases fit TRBD1. The CDR3 contains 13 residues. With V trimmed by 4 bases and J by 5 bases, 6 bases remained unmatched. Germline values: CDR1 SQVTM, CDR2 ANQGSEA.

This clone was counted a single time. This chain joins TRBV7-9 and TRBJ1-1; D unclear. Germline loops: CDR1 SEHNR, CDR2 FQNEAQ (reference sequence). The CDR3 runs to 14 residues. V was clipped by 1 base and J by 6 bases, with 12 bases between them. As DNA, the CDR3 is TGTGCCAGCAGCTTAGATAGCCCCGGATCTGAAGCTTTCTTT. Translation gives CASSLDSPGSEAFF.

The chain has TRBV18 and TRBJ1-2; 10 positions match TRBD1. The CDR3 length is 16 residues. Trimming removed 1 base from V and 6 bases from J; junction bases left unmatched: 8. Germline CDR1 reads KGHSH; CDR2 reads LQKENI. CDR3 sequence reads: CASSPLSGQGVNGYTF. The CDR3 DNA sequence: TGTGCCAGCTCACCACTATCCGGACAGGGGGTAAATGGCTACACCTTC.